This is a list of T cell receptor beta chains from one sample in a study of shared clonotypes between healthy human individuals. Repertoires were generated with immunoSEQ multiplex PCR, while TCRdb's copy carries only in-frame clones and drops some. The sample lists hundreds of thousands of clones, around three quarters occurring once. Source material: PBMCs. Source of these receptors: a woman aged 40 to 50 in good health. Some clones in this sample may be carry-over from other donors' samples. CDR3s include the opening cysteine and the closing phenylalanine or tryptophan. A D gene is named only where the DNA matches it firmly. A clone size is listed for some rows: how often the clone was seen (once, few, many), or a class if it is expanded.

clone_size j_call v_call d_call cdr3_nt cdr3_aa
. TRBJ1-1 TRBV9 . TGTGCCAGCAGCGCCGGGTCCAGCGGAGCTTTCTTT CASSAGSSGAFF
. TRBJ1-3 TRBV6-1 . TGTGCCAGCACACGGATCTCTGGAAACACCATATATTTT CASTRISGNTIYF
once TRBJ2-1 TRBV12-5 TRBD2 TGTGCTAGTGGTCGTGGGACTAGCGGCCTCGACAATGAGCAGTTCTTC CASGRGTSGLDNEQFF
few TRBJ2-5 TRBV6-5 . TGTGCCAGCAGTTACGGAGGGACAGCGCAAGAGACCCAGTACTTC CASSYGGTAQETQYF
. TRBJ2-4 TRBV15 TRBD1 TGTGCCACCAGCCGCCAAGGAGAGGGACAGGTTAAAAACATTCAGTACTTC CATSRQGEGQVKNIQYF
. TRBJ2-1 TRBV5-1 TRBD1 TGCGCCAGCAGCAGCAGGGGGACCTACAATGAGCAGTTCTTC CASSSRGTYNEQFF
. TRBJ2-2 TRBV5-1 . TGCGCCAGCACGGTGACTAGCGGGGAGCTGTTTTTT CASTVTSGELFF
few TRBJ1-1 TRBV28 . TGTGCCAGCAGCTCCGCTGCGGAAGCTTTCTTT CASSSAAEAFF
. TRBJ2-2 TRBV28 . TGTGCCAGCAGTGAGCAAAACACCGGGGAGCTGTTTTTT CASSEQNTGELFF
. TRBJ2-5 TRBV5-4 TRBD1 TGTGCCAGCAGCTCGGGACAGCTCCTAAACCAAGAGACCCAGTACTTC CASSSGQLLNQETQYF
. TRBJ1-1 TRBV13 TRBD1 TGTGCCAGCAGCTCCCCGGGACAGGGGGCCACTGAAGCTTTCTTT CASSSPGQGATEAFF
. TRBJ2-5 TRBV19 . TGTGCCAGTAGTTTCTCCGGACAAGAGACCCAGTACTTC CASSFSGQETQYF
once TRBJ2-3 TRBV5-1 TRBD2 TGCGCCAGCAGCGACACTAGCGGGAGCACAGATACGCAGTATTTT CASSDTSGSTDTQYF
. TRBJ2-3 TRBV9 TRBD2 TGTGCCAGCAGCGTAGAAAGTGGGACTAGCGGGAGAAAGGATACGCAGTATTTT CASSVESGTSGRKDTQYF
few TRBJ2-3 TRBV7-2 . TGTGCCAGCACCTCCGAGGGGGTCAGCACAGATACGCAGTATTTT CASTSEGVSTDTQYF
. TRBJ1-2 TRBV19 . TGTGCCAGTACCCCGAGGGAGGGAGACTATGGCTACACCTTC CASTPREGDYGYTF
once TRBJ2-7 TRBV11-3 . TGTGCCAGCAGCTTAGATGCCGGCAGGGCCCACGAGCAGTACTTC CASSLDAGRAHEQYF
. TRBJ2-4 TRBV18 . TGTGCCAGCTCACCACCGGGGCAGCTAGCCAAAAACATTCAGTACTTC CASSPPGQLAKNIQYF
. TRBJ1-1 TRBV19 . TGTGCCAGTAGTATTTATGGGATAGAAGCTTTCTTT CASSIYGIEAFF
once TRBJ2-7 TRBV13 TRBD1 TGTGCCAGCAGCCTTTCTCCGCCATCGACAGGGGAGAGATACGAGCAGTACTTC CASSLSPPSTGERYEQYF
. TRBJ1-6 TRBV10-3 TRBD1 TGTGCCATCAGCCCACAGGGGGATAATTCACCCCTCCACTTT CAISPQGDNSPLHF
. TRBJ1-1 TRBV18 . TGTGCCAGCTCACCCGGACAGTCAATGAACACTGAAGCTTTCTTT CASSPGQSMNTEAFF
. TRBJ1-1 TRBV18 TRBD1 TGTGCCAGCTCACCACTAAGGGGGCACACTGAAGCTTTCTTT CASSPLRGHTEAFF
once TRBJ2-7 TRBV5-6 TRBD1 TGTGCCAGCAGCTTGGTGACAGGGGATCGCGAGCAGTACTTC CASSLVTGDREQYF
. TRBJ2-7 TRBV15 . TGTGCCACCAGCAGACACCTCGGGACTCATTACGAGCAGTACTTC CATSRHLGTHYEQYF
. TRBJ2-2 TRBV19 . TGTGCCAGTAATGAGCGGGCCCCGGGGACCGGGGAGCTGTTTTTT CASNERAPGTGELFF
. TRBJ2-1 TRBV11-2 . TGTGCCAGCAGCTTCTCAGGGGTAAGGCGTGAGCAGTTCTTC CASSFSGVRREQFF
. TRBJ2-5 TRBV30 . TGTGCCTGGACTAGCAACCAAGAGACCCAGTACTTC CAWTSNQETQYF
once TRBJ2-2 TRBV7-2 TRBD2 TGTGCCAGCAGCTTATTCTCGACTAGCGGGAGCACCGGGGAGCTGTTTTTT CASSLFSTSGSTGELFF
. TRBJ2-7 TRBV4-2 TRBD2 TGTGCCACCTCCAGGGCCCGTAGCGGGAGCTCCTACGAGCAGTACTTC CATSRARSGSSYEQYF
. TRBJ2-3 TRBV11-2 TRBD2 TGTGCCAGCAGTAAGCGGGGAAGCACAGATACGCAGTATTTT CASSKRGSTDTQYF
. TRBJ2-1 TRBV15 TRBD1 TGTGCCACCAAGCAGGGGGTGTTCGTACAAAATGAGCAGTTCTTC CATKQGVFVQNEQFF
many TRBJ2-1 TRBV7-9 . TGTGCCAGCAGCCGCGGGGTGGGCGGGCCTAATGAGCAGTTCTTC CASSRGVGGPNEQFF
few TRBJ1-3 TRBV9 . TGTGCCAGCAGCGTAGAAGGCTCTGGAAACACCATATATTTT CASSVEGSGNTIYF
. TRBJ2-7 TRBV19 TRBD1 TGTGCCAGTAGTGCCGGACAGGGTCTCGAGCAGTACTTC CASSAGQGLEQYF
. TRBJ2-3 TRBV7-9 . TGTGCCAGCAGCCCGTGGGGGGGCACAGATACGCAGTATTTT CASSPWGGTDTQYF
. TRBJ2-3 TRBV13 TRBD2 TGTGCCAGCAGCCCCCCGGCCGGGGCGGGAGACACAGATACGCAGTATTTT CASSPPAGAGDTDTQYF
. TRBJ2-3 TRBV27 TRBD2 TGTGCCAGCAGTTTAGGAGTGGGACTAGCGGGAGATACGCAGTATTTT CASSLGVGLAGDTQYF
. TRBJ2-5 TRBV7-3 . TGTGCCAGCAGCCGGGCTAACCAAGAGACCCAGTACTTC CASSRANQETQYF
. TRBJ2-3 TRBV4-2 . TGTGCCAGCAGCCAAGAAGCTACAACGAGCGGGAGCACAGATACGCAGTATTTT CASSQEATTSGSTDTQYF
. TRBJ2-7 TRBV7-2 TRBD2 TGTGCCAGCAGCTCTAGTTGGCTAGCGGGAGGGCCTGGCGAGCAGTACTTC CASSSSWLAGGPGEQYF
. TRBJ2-1 TRBV11-3 . TGTGCCAGCAGCTGGTCCGGGACTGGGGCCTACAATGAGCAGTTCTTC CASSWSGTGAYNEQFF
. TRBJ2-7 TRBV19 . TGTGCCAGTAGTAACCCAGGGATCGCCTACGAGCAGTACTTC CASSNPGIAYEQYF
. TRBJ2-7 TRBV5-4 . TGTGCCAGCAGCCCGGTACACTCCTACGAGCAGTACTTC CASSPVHSYEQYF
. TRBJ2-1 TRBV7-8 . TGTGCCAGCAGCGCCCGAGAGGGGACTTACAATGAGCAGTTCTTC CASSAREGTYNEQFF
many TRBJ2-3 TRBV5-1 . TGCGCCAGCAGCTTCTGGGGCAGGGATACGCAGTATTTT CASSFWGRDTQYF
. TRBJ1-1 TRBV10-3 . TGTGCCACCCAGGCCGTCATGAACACTGAAGCTTTCTTT CATQAVMNTEAFF
. TRBJ2-5 TRBV18 . TGTGCCAGCTCACCCGGACTCATACAAGAGACCCAGTACTTC CASSPGLIQETQYF
. TRBJ2-7 TRBV5-4 TRBD2 TGTGCCAGCAGCCCCCCGGGGGGGTACGAGCAGTACTTC CASSPPGGYEQYF
once TRBJ2-7 TRBV27 TRBD1 TGTGCCAGCAGTCTAAGACAGGGCTCCTACGAGCAGTACTTC CASSLRQGSYEQYF
. TRBJ2-7 TRBV6-5 TRBD1 TGTGCCAGCAGGGGGACAGGGATGCACTACGAGCAGTACTTC CASRGTGMHYEQYF
. TRBJ2-1 TRBV11-2 TRBD2 TGTGCCAGCAGCTTTGCCCCCACGGGACTAGCGGGAGGGAATGAGCAGTTCTTC CASSFAPTGLAGGNEQFF
. TRBJ1-1 TRBV7-8 . TGTGCCAGCAGCTTAGCGATACAGACGAACACTGAAGCTTTCTTT CASSLAIQTNTEAFF
many TRBJ2-4 TRBV4-1 . TGCGCCAGCAGCCAAGCGGGAGCCAAAAACATTCAGTACTTC CASSQAGAKNIQYF